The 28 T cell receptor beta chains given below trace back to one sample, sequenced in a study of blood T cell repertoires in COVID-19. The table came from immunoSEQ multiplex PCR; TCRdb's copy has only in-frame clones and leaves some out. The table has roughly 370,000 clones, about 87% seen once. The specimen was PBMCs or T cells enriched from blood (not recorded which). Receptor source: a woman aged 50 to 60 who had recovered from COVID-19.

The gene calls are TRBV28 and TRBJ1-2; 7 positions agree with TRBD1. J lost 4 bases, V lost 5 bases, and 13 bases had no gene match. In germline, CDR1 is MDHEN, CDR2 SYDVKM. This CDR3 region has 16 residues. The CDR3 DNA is TGTGCCAGCAGTCCCGGGACAGACTTAATTTTCTATGGCTACACCTTC. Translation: CASSPGTDLIFYGYTF.

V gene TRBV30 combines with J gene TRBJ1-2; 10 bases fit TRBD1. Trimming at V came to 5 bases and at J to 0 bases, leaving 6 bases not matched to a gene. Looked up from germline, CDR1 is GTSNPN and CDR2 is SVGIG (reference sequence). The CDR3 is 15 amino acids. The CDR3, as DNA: TGTGCCTGGGACAGGGGGCACTCAGCTAACTATGGCTACACCTTC. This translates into CAWDRGHSANYGYTF.

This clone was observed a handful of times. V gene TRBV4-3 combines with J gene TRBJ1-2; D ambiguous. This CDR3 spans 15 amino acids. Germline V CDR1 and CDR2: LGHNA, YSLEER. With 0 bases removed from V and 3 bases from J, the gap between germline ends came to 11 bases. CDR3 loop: CASSQDQEAHYGYTF. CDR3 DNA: TGCGCCAGCAGCCAAGATCAAGAGGCCCACTATGGCTACACCTTC.

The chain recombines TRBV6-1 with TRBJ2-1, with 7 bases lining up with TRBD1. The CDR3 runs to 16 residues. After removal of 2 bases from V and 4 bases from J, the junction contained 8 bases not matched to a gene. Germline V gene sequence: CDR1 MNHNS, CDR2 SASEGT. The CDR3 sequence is CASSEYRGVQYNEQFF. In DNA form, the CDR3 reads TGTGCCAGCAGTGAATACAGGGGAGTACAGTACAATGAGCAGTTCTTC.

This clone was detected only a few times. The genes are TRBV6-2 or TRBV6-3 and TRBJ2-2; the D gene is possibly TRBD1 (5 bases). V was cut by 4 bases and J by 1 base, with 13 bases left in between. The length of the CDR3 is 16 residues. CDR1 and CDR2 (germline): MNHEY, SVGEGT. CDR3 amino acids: CASSFGRAWNTGELFF. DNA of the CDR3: TGTGCCAGCAGTTTCGGCAGGGCCTGGAACACCGGGGAGCTGTTTTTT.

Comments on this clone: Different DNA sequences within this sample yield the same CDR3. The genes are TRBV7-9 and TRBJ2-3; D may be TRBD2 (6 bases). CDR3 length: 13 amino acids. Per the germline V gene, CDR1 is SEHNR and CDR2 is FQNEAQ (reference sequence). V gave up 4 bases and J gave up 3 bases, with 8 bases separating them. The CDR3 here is CASSYGGTDTQYF. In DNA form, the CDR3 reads TGTGCCAGCAGCTACGGAGGGACAGATACGCAGTATTTT.

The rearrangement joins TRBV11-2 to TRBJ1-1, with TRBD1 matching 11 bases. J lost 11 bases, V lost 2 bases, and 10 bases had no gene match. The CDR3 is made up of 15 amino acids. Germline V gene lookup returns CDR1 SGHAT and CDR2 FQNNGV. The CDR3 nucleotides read TGTGCCAGCAGCTTAATGGGACAGGGGGTCTCTTGGGCTTTCTTT. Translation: CASSLMGQGVSWAFF.

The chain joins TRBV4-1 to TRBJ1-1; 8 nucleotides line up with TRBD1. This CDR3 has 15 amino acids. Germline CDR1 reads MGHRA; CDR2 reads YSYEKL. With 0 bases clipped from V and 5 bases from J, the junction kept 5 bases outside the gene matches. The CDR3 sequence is CASSQEDRVRTEAFF. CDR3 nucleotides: TGCGCCAGCAGCCAAGAGGACAGGGTTCGTACTGAAGCTTTCTTT.

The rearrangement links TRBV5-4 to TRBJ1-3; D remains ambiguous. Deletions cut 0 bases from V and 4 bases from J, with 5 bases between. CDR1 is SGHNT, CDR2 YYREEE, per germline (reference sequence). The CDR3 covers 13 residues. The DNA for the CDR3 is TGTGCCAGCAGCTTGGCGGGAGGAAACACCATATATTTT. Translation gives CASSLAGGNTIYF.

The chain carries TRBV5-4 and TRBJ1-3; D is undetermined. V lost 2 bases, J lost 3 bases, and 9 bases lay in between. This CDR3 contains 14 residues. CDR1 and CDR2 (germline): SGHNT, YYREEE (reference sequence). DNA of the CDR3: TGTGCCAGCAGCTTCCCGGGGTTTGGAAACACCATATATTTT. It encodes CASSFPGFGNTIYF.

DNA for the CDR3: TGTGCCAGCACCAAATACGGACTAGCGGGGGGAACCGGGGAGCTGTTTTTT. Translated: CASTKYGLAGGTGELFF. The chain links TRBV7-3 to TRBJ2-2; TRBD2 agrees at 14 bases. The CDR3 is made up of 17 amino acids. The J segment lost 5 bases and the V segment lost 7 bases, leaving 9 bases of the junction unmatched. The germline CDR1 and CDR2 sequences are SGHTA and FQGTGA. Full variable domain (rest looked up from reference TRBV7-3 and TRBJ2-2): GAGVSQTPSNKVTEKGKYVELRCDPISGHTALYWYRQSLGQGPEFLIYFQGTGAADDSGLPNDRFFAVRPEGSVSTLKIQRTERGDSAVYLCASTKYGLAGGTGELFFGEGSRLTVL.

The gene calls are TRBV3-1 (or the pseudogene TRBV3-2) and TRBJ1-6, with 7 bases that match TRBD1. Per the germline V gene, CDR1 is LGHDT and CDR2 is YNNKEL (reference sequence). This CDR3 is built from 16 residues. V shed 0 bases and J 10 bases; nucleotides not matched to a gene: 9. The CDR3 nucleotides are TGTGCCAGCAGCCAAGATTTTTCGAGGGGGCGGTCACCCCTCCACTTT. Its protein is CASSQDFSRGRSPLHF.

CDR3 amino acids: CASSQGVTEAFF. CDR3 nucleotides: TGTGCCAGCAGTCAGGGTGTCACTGAAGCTTTCTTT. The chain recombines TRBV28 with TRBJ1-1; TRBD1 is a possible D gene (5 bases). The CDR3 spans 12 residues. Trimming took 5 bases from V and 4 from J, leaving 8 bases between them. Germline V gene lookup returns CDR1 MDHEN and CDR2 SYDVKM.

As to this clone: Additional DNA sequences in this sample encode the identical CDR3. The CDR3 sequence is CASSSGYGYTF. The CDR3 bases are TGTGCCAGCAGTTCCGGCTATGGCTACACCTTC. The rearrangement joins TRBV6-2 or TRBV6-3 to TRBJ1-2; D is unclear. Per the germline V gene, CDR1 is MNHEY and CDR2 is SVGEGT. Trimming took 4 bases from V and 4 from J, leaving 4 bases between them. This CDR3 is 11 amino acids long.

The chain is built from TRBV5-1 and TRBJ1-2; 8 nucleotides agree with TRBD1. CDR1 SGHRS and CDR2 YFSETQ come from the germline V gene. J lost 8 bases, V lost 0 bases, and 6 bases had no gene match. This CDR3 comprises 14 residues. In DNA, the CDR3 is TGCGCCAGCAGCTTGGGGACAGGGATAGGGGGCTACACCTTC. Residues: CASSLGTGIGGYTF.

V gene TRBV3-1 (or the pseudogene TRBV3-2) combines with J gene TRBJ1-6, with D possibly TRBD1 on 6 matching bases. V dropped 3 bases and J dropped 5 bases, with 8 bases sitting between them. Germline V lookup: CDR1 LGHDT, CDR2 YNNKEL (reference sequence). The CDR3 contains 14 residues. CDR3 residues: CASSHWTDNSPLHF. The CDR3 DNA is TGTGCCAGCAGCCATTGGACAGATAATTCACCCCTCCACTTT.

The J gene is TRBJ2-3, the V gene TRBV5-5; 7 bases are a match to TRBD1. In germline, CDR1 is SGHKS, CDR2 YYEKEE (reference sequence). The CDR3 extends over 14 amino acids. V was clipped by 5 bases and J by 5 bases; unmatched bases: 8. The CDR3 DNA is TGTGCCAGCAGACCCGGACAGGTGGGAGATACGCAGTATTTT. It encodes CASRPGQVGDTQYF.

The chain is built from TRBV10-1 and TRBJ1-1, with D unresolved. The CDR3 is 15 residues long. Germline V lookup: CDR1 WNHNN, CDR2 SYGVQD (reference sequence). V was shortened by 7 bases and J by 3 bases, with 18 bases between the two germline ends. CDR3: CASTLSGGDYTEAFF. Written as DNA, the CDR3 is TGCGCCAGCACCCTTAGTGGCGGGGATTACACTGAAGCTTTCTTT.

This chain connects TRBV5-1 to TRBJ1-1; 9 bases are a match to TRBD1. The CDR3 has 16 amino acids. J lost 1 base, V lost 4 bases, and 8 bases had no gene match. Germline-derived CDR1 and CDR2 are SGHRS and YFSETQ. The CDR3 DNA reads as TGCGCCAGCAGCCCTGTACAGGGGGCTCGGAACACTGAAGCTTTCTTT. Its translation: CASSPVQGARNTEAFF.

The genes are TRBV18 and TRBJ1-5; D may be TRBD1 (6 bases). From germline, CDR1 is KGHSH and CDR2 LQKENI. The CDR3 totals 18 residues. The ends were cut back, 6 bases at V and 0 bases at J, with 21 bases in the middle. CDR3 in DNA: TGTGCCAGCTCGAGAAACAACCGGGACACCTATAGCAATCAGCCCCAGCATTTT. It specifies CASSRNNRDTYSNQPQHF.

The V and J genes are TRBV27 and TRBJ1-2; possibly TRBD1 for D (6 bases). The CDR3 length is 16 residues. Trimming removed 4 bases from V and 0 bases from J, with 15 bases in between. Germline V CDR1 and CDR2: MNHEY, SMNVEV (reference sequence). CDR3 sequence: CASSYTGGRANYGYTF. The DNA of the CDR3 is TGTGCCAGCAGTTATACGGGGGGGCGAGCTAACTATGGCTACACCTTC.

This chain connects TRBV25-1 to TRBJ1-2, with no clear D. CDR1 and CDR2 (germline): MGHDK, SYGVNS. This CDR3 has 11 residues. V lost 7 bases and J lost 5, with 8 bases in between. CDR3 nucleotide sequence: TGTGCCAGCACGGGATTATATGGCTACACCTTC. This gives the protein CASTGLYGYTF.

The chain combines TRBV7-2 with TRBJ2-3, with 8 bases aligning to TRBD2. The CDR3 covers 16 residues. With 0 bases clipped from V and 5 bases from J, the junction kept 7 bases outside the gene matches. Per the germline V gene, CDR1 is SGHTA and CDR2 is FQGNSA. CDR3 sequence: CASSLATPGGRDTQYF. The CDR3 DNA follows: TGTGCCAGCAGCTTAGCAACCCCGGGGGGGCGAGATACGCAGTATTTT. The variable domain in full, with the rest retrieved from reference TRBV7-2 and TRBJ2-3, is GAGVSQSPSNKVTEKGKDVELRCDPISGHTALYWYRQSLGQGLEFLIYFQGNSAPDKSGLPSDRFSAERTGGSVSTLTIQRTQQEDSAVYLCASSLATPGGRDTQYFGPGTRLTVL.

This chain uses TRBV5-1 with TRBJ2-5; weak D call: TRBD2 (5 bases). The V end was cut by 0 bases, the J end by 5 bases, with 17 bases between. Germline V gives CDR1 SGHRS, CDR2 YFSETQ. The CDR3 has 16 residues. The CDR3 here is CASSLGSFPQRETQYF. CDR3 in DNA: TGCGCCAGCAGCTTGGGCAGCTTTCCTCAGCGGGAGACCCAGTACTTC.

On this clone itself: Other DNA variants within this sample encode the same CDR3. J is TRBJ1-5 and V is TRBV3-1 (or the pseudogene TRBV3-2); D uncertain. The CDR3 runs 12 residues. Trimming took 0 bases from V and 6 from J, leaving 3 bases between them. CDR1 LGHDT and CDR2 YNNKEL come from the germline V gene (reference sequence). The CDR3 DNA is TGTGCCAGCAGCCAAGATAGTCAGCCCCAGCATTTT. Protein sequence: CASSQDSQPQHF.

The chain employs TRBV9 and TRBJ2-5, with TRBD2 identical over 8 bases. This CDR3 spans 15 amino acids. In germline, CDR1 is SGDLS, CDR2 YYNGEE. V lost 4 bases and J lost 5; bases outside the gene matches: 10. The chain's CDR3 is CASSPRSERGETQYF. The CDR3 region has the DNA TGTGCCAGCAGCCCGCGATCTGAGCGGGGGGAGACCCAGTACTTC.

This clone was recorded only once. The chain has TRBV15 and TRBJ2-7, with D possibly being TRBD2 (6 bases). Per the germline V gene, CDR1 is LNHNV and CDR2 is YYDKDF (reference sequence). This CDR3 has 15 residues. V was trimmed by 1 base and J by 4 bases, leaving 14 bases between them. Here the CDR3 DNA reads TGTGCCACCAGCAGAGGCGGGATTCCATCATACGAGCAGTACTTC. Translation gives CATSRGGIPSYEQYF.

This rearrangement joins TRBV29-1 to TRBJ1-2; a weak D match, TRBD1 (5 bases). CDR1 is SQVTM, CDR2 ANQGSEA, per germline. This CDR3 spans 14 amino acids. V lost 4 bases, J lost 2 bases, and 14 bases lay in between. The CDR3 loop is CSVADGGVNYGYTF. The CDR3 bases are TGCAGCGTTGCTGACGGAGGGGTAAACTATGGCTACACCTTC.